Included here is one TCR beta chain sequence, with context. The sample belongs to a study of cytomegalovirus exposure and HLA in healthy donors. The germline gives CDR1 MGHDK, CDR2 SYGVNS. With 4 bases removed from V and 3 bases from J, the gap between germline ends came to 13 bases. The CDR3 sequence is 15 residues long. A multiplex PCR was run with 60 Vbeta primers and 13 Jbeta primers. TCRdb keeps only in-frame clones here, not all; method: immunoSEQ multiplex PCR. The sample lists 100,000 to 150,000 clones; approximately 80% were seen once. Sequenced: PBMCs. This TCR was recovered from a female donor in good health and CMV-seropositive. The chain combines TRBV25-1 with TRBJ1-3; D is undetermined. In DNA form, the CDR3 reads TGTGCCAGCAGTGTGGCAGGCTTTGATGGAAACACCATATATTTT. Translation gives CASSVAGFDGNTIYF.